A single T cell receptor (beta chain) is shown here with its context. This sample is drawn from a study of blood T cells in healthy people across ages. Primers used in a second PCR of about 6 to 11 cycles were a sample-barcoded 5' primer and a J-beta primer mix. Via MiXCR, TCRdb re-called the 5' RACE reads, giving one row per CDR3 protein. The sample lists about 1,500,000 distinct CDR3 sequences, approximately 42% occurring once. V lost 11 bases and J 5 bases, leaving 20 bases between the germline ends. There are 14 residues in the CDR3. Looked up from germline, CDR1 is ENHRY and CDR2 is SYGVKD. V usage is TRBV10-3 and J usage is TRBJ2-3; D may be TRBD2 (6 bases). The sequence came from a woman younger than 30 in good health. Material for sequencing was blood. This chain's CDR3 is CAVTQGVGGDTQYF. The CDR3 coding sequence is TGTGCCGTCACCCAAGGGGTGGGAGGAGATACGCAGTATTTT.